Detailed here is one T cell receptor beta chain. Germline lookup yields CDR1 SGHTA and CDR2 FQGNSA. There are 14 residues in the CDR3. Trimming left V 2 bases short and J 6 bases short, with 10 bases between. Some clones are missing from TCRdb's copy, which holds only in-frame ones; the method was immunoSEQ multiplex PCR. The sample lists fewer than 200,000 clones; around 93% were seen once. This sample is part of a study of control samples from healthy donors and cancer patients. The specimen was blood. The clonotype comes from a woman aged 55-75 years in good health. V and J are TRBV7-2 and TRBJ2-2; possible D gene TRBD2, 6 bases. The CDR3 DNA reads TGTGCCAGCAGCTTAAGGCGGGGTGCCGGGGAGCTGTTTTTT. It is translated as CASSLRRGAGELFF.